This T cell receptor (beta chain) stems from a study of response to subunit inactivated influenza vaccine. Looked up from germline, CDR1 is MGHRA and CDR2 is YSYEKL. The CDR3 is 15 residues long. The V segment lost 4 bases and the J segment 5 bases; nucleotides outside the gene matches: 2. TCRdb ran MiXCR on the RT-PCR reads and lists one entry per CDR3 protein. The sample holds under 800,000 distinct CDR3 sequences, about 15% seen once. Here the sequenced sample was PBMCs from blood, taken 14 to 15 days before vaccination. V gene TRBV4-1 combines with J gene TRBJ2-2, with 12 positions matching TRBD2. This clonotype was obtained from a man aged 50 to 60 who received an inactivated influenza vaccine. This CDR3 is CASSRTSGVTGELFF. The DNA for the CDR3 is TGCGCCAGCAGCCGGACTAGCGGGGTTACCGGGGAGCTGTTTTTT.